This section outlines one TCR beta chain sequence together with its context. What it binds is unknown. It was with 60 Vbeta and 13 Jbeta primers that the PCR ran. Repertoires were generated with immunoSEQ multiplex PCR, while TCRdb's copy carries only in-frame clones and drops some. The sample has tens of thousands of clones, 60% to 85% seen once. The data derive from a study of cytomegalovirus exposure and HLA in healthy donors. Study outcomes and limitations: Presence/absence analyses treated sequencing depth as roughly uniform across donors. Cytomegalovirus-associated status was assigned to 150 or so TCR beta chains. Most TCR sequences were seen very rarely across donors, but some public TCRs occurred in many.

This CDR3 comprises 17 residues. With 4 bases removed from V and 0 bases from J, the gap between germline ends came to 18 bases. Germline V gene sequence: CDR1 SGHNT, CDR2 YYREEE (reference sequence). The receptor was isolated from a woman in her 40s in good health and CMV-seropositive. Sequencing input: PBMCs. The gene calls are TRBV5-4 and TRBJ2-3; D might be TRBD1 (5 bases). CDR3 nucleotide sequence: TGTGCCAGCAGCCCGCACGACTTTCCAGGGAGCACAGATACGCAGTATTTT. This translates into CASSPHDFPGSTDTQYF.